This is a list of T cell receptor beta chains from one sample in a study of blood T cell repertoires in COVID-19. Measured with immunoSEQ multiplex PCR; TCRdb has only the in-frame clones, and not every one. The sample has approximately 170,000 clones, roughly 88% seen once. Sample: peripheral blood. These receptors originate from a man between 18 and 29 years old with COVID-19, enrolled during active disease. The CDR3 runs from the conserved cysteine through the conserved F or W. The D gene is left open where the match is weak. Only some rows state a clone size, as once, few, many or a class for expanded clones.

>TRBV4-2|-|-|TRBJ2-7
TGTGCCAGCAGCCAAGCAGGGATCGGGCAGTACTTC
CASSQAGIGQYF
>TRBV4-1|-|-|TRBJ2-7
TGCGCCAGCAGCCAAGCGTCAGGTATCTCCTACGAGCAGTACTTC
CASSQASGISYEQYF
>TRBV4-3|TRBD2|-|TRBJ2-7
TGCGCCAGCAGTTTCGGACTAGCGGGACCCTACGAGCAGTACTTC
CASSFGLAGPYEQYF
>TRBV28|-|-|TRBJ2-6
TGTGCCAGTTACTCTGGGGCCAACGTCCTGACTTTC
CASYSGANVLTF
>TRBV9|TRBD2|-|TRBJ2-7
TGTGCCAGCAGCCGAGGACTAGCGGGAGCCTACGAGCAGTACTTC
CASSRGLAGAYEQYF
>TRBV19|-|-|TRBJ1-2
TGTGCCAGTACTCCCGGGTTATATCCGAACTATGGCTACACCTTC
CASTPGLYPNYGYTF
>TRBV7-9|TRBD2|-|TRBJ2-5
TGTGCCAGCCAACTTAGGCTAGCGGGAGTGGAGACCCAGTACTTC
CASQLRLAGVETQYF
>TRBV3-1/TRBV3-2|TRBD1|-|TRBJ1-2
TGTGCCAGCAGCCGCCACAATCCGGGACAGGGTACAACTAACTATGGCTACACCTTC
CASSRHNPGQGTTNYGYTF
>TRBV2|TRBD2|-|TRBJ2-1
TGTGCCAGCAGTTTGAGGACTAGCGGGAGTATTGGTGAGCAGTTCTTC
CASSLRTSGSIGEQFF
>TRBV7-8|-|once|TRBJ2-7
TGTGCCAGCAGCTTCCTTCTAGATAATTCCTACGAGCAGTACTTC
CASSFLLDNSYEQYF
>TRBV7-2|-|-|TRBJ2-7
TGTGCCAGCAGCCTGTTTCTCAGCGGTTTCTACGAGCAGTACTTC
CASSLFLSGFYEQYF
>TRBV28|-|-|TRBJ2-1
TGTGCCAGCAATGGGGCTAGGGAGCAGTTCTTC
CASNGAREQFF
>TRBV15|-|-|TRBJ2-7
TGTGCCACCAGCAGAGATTATGGAAAAGAGCGCTACGAGCAGTACTTC
CATSRDYGKERYEQYF
>TRBV24-1|-|-|TRBJ2-1
TGTGCCACCAGTGAAAAACGGGGGCAGTTCTTC
CATSEKRGQFF
>TRBV9|-|-|TRBJ1-3
TGTGCCAGCAGCGCGCTGGAGATCTCTGGAAACACCATATATTTT
CASSALEISGNTIYF
>TRBV7-2|TRBD1|-|TRBJ1-1
TGTGCCAGCAGCTTACGACAGGGGGAGACCACTGAAGCTTTCTTT
CASSLRQGETTEAFF
>TRBV11-3|TRBD1|-|TRBJ2-7
TGTGCCAGCAGCTTCAGGGGGACAGGGTCCTACGAGCAGTACTTC
CASSFRGTGSYEQYF
>TRBV7-2|TRBD1|-|TRBJ1-5
TGTGCCAGCAGCTTAGCAGGGGGCGGATGGCAGCCCCAGCATTTT
CASSLAGGGWQPQHF
>TRBV15|-|once|TRBJ2-3
TGTGCCACCAGCGTGCGGGAAGGGGAAGATACGCAGTATTTT
CATSVREGEDTQYF
>TRBV19|-|-|TRBJ1-1
TGTGCCAGTAGTATTGGTCCCGGGGGAAGGCCTGAAGCTTTCTTT
CASSIGPGGRPEAFF
>TRBV25-1|TRBD2|-|TRBJ2-7
TGTGCCAGCAGTGACCCTCATCAGCGGGGCGGTACCTACGAGCAGTACTTC
CASSDPHQRGGTYEQYF
>TRBV7-2|-|-|TRBJ2-3
TGTGCCAGCAGCTTATACGCGACAGATACGCAGTATTTT
CASSLYATDTQYF
>TRBV19|TRBD1|-|TRBJ1-1
TGTGCCAGTATAATGGGACAGGGGAACACTGAAGCTTTCTTT
CASIMGQGNTEAFF
>TRBV6-5|TRBD1|once|TRBJ2-5
TGTGCCAGCAGTCTCCAGACAGGGGGCTTTGAGACCCAGTACTTC
CASSLQTGGFETQYF
>TRBV27|TRBD2|once|TRBJ2-7
TGTGCCAGCAGTTTATTTAGCGGGAGCTACGAGCAGTACTTC
CASSLFSGSYEQYF
>TRBV3-1/TRBV3-2|TRBD2|few|TRBJ2-7
TGTGCCAGCAGCCAAGGCGGAGTAGCGGGAGACGAGCAGTACTTC
CASSQGGVAGDEQYF
>TRBV2|TRBD2|-|TRBJ2-1
TGTGCCAGCAAGGAGATGGTGGCGGGAGGGTTAAATGAGCAGTTCTTC
CASKEMVAGGLNEQFF
>TRBV12-3/TRBV12-4|-|-|TRBJ2-7
TGTGCCAGCAGACTCACAGGGACCGAGCAGTACTTC
CASRLTGTEQYF
>TRBV7-9|TRBD2|-|TRBJ2-7
TGTGCCAGCAGCTCCAGGACTAGCGGGACCTACGAGCAGTACTTC
CASSSRTSGTYEQYF
>TRBV27|-|-|TRBJ1-1
TGTGCCAGCAGGTCAGGGGCTAACTGGAACACTGAAGCTTTCTTT
CASRSGANWNTEAFF
>TRBV28|-|-|TRBJ2-7
TGTGCCAGCAGTTTATCTACAGCGGACTACGAGCAGTACTTC
CASSLSTADYEQYF
>TRBV4-1|TRBD2|-|TRBJ2-7
TGCGCCAGCAGCCAAGAACTAGCGGGAGGTATAGAGCAGTACTTC
CASSQELAGGIEQYF
>TRBV5-5|-|-|TRBJ1-1
TGTGCCAGCAGCGGCAAAGGGGGAAACACTGAAGCTTTCTTT
CASSGKGGNTEAFF
>TRBV7-8|TRBD2|-|TRBJ2-7
TGTGCCAGCAGCTTAGCGGGGCCTCGTCGGGGGGACTACGAGCAGTACTTC
CASSLAGPRRGDYEQYF
>TRBV28|TRBD1|once|TRBJ2-1
TGTGCCATCCTACCCCCTCCGGGACAGGGCCTTCATGAGCAGTTCTTC
CAILPPPGQGLHEQFF
>TRBV12-2|-|-|TRBJ1-5
TGTGCAAGTCGCCCCCAGGGGAGTAATCAGCCCCAGCATTTT
CASRPQGSNQPQHF
>TRBV5-1|-|-|TRBJ2-1
TGCGCCAGCAGCTTGATCACAGGATACTACAATGAGCAGTTCTTC
CASSLITGYYNEQFF